This TCR beta chain derives from a study of shared clonotypes between healthy human individuals. The CDR3 sequence is 13 residues long. Trimming left V 4 bases short and J 6 bases short, with 10 bases between. Germline assignment: CDR1 SGDLS and CDR2 YYNGEE. The table came from immunoSEQ multiplex PCR; TCRdb's copy has only in-frame clones and leaves some out. The data show 450,000 to 700,000 clones, around 95% seen once. CD45RO-negative, CCR7-positively selected cells formed the naive CD8 fraction, excluding terminally differentiated effector memory CD45RA+ cells. The chain recombines TRBV9 with TRBJ2-2; no reliable D call. Material: naive CD8+ T cells sorted from blood. The receptor was derived from a woman in her 30s in good health. The CDR3 sequence: CASSTTGSGELFF. The CDR3, as DNA: TGTGCCAGCAGCACTACTGGCTCCGGGGAGCTGTTTTTT.